This T cell receptor beta chain was sequenced for a study of neoadjuvant anti-PD-1 for oral cavity cancer. Blood cells were analyzed directly, without culture or expansion. Most PBMC samples had around 0.5 ug input DNA in six replicates. Generated by immunoSEQ multiplex PCR, the TCRdb table keeps only in-frame clones and is missing some. This sample has 15,000 to 20,000 clones, with approximately 70% found just once. The input for sequencing was PBMCs, taken before nivolumab (anti-PD-1) treatment. This clonotype was sampled from a person aged 35-80 years with oral cavity squamous cell carcinoma.

CDR3 protein: CASSLSPGNTEAFF. The CDR3, as DNA: TGCGCCAGCAGCCTCAGTCCGGGGAACACTGAAGCTTTCTTT. V usage is TRBV5-1 and J usage is TRBJ1-1, with D unresolved. The V gene's germline CDR1 is SGHRS and CDR2 YFSETQ. The ends were cut back, 4 bases at V and 1 base at J, with 11 bases in the middle. CDR3 length equals 14 residues.